The 19 T cell receptor beta chains given below trace back to one sample, sequenced in a study of OX40 agonist ivuxolimab in advanced cancers. Assay used: immunoSEQ multiplex PCR; TCRdb lists only in-frame clones, some missing. The table includes tens of thousands of clones, about 85% detected once. Material: CD4+ or CD8+ T cells sorted from blood, obtained in a trial of the OX40 agonist ivuxolimab. These receptor sequences come from an adult with an advanced solid tumor such as melanoma, head and neck, liver or kidney cancer.

V is TRBV7-6 and J is TRBJ2-7; 8 bases match TRBD2. Looked up from germline, CDR1 is SGHVS and CDR2 is FNYEAQ. This CDR3 is 15 amino acids long. Trimming took 5 bases from V and 5 from J; bases not matched to a gene: 11. Here the CDR3 reads CASSPQRGPRDEQYF. Here the CDR3 DNA reads TGTGCCAGCAGCCCACAGCGGGGGCCCCGGGACGAGCAGTACTTC.

V gene TRBV30 combines with J gene TRBJ2-6, with D unclear. Germline CDR1 and CDR2: GTSNPN and SVGIG (reference sequence). V lost 2 bases and J 0 bases, leaving 14 bases between the germline ends. This CDR3 has 17 amino acids. CDR3 sequence reads: CAWSPGLPRSGANVLTF. The CDR3 DNA reads TGTGCCTGGAGTCCCGGCCTTCCCCGCTCTGGGGCCAACGTCCTGACTTTC.

The chain joins TRBV4-3 to TRBJ2-7; D is perhaps TRBD2 (5 bases). V shed 0 bases and J shed 0 bases, with 6 bases lying between them. Germline V gives CDR1 LGHNA, CDR2 YSLEER. There are 14 residues in the CDR3. The CDR3 coding sequence is TGCGCCAGCAGCCAAGATGGAGGCTCCTACGAGCAGTACTTC. Amino acid sequence: CASSQDGGSYEQYF.

The J gene is TRBJ1-1, the V gene TRBV7-9; D not resolved. The CDR3 is 15 amino acids. V gave up 1 base and J gave up 6 bases, with 15 bases separating them. Germline V gives CDR1 SEHNR, CDR2 FQNEAQ (reference sequence). The DNA for the CDR3 is TGTGCCAGCAGCTTAGGCCCCCGGGGATCCTCTGAAGCTTTCTTT. Its translation: CASSLGPRGSSEAFF.

J is TRBJ2-7 and V is TRBV2; TRBD2 aligns across 11 bases. CDR1 and CDR2 (germline): SNHLY, FYNNEI. The V gene end was trimmed by 6 bases and the J gene end by 4 bases; junction bases not matched to a gene: 11. The CDR3 contains 16 residues. The CDR3 here is CASSPFGGTSGYEQYF. The CDR3 nucleotides read TGTGCCAGCAGCCCATTTGGGGGGACTAGCGGTTACGAGCAGTACTTC.

V and J are TRBV7-2 and TRBJ2-7; 7 positions match TRBD1. Germline loops: CDR1 SGHTA, CDR2 FQGNSA. This CDR3 region has 14 residues. V shed 5 bases, J shed 2 bases, and the junction held 6 bases outside the gene matches. The CDR3 coding sequence is TGTGCCAGCAGCCTAGGGGGCTTCACCTACGAGCAGTACTTC. Translated: CASSLGGFTYEQYF.

This clone was detected once. The V and J genes are TRBV14 and TRBJ2-5; TRBD1 might be the D (5 bases). Trimming shortened V by 5 bases and J by 2 bases, and 9 bases separated the two germline ends. Germline-derived CDR1 and CDR2 are SGHDN and FVKESK. This CDR3 region has 13 residues. The CDR3 region has the DNA TGTGCCAGCAGCAGGACACTTCAAGAGACCCAGTACTTC. Amino acid sequence: CASSRTLQETQYF.

CDR3 sequence reads: CASTIGGTGEQFF. CDR3 coding DNA: TGTGCCAGTACTATCGGGGGGACGGGGGAGCAGTTCTTC. This rearrangement joins TRBV19 to TRBJ2-1; TRBD2 matches 7 bases. The CDR3 runs to 13 residues. In germline, CDR1 is LNHDA, CDR2 SQIVND (reference sequence). The V and J ends lost 7 bases and 10 bases, in that order; junction bases with no gene match: 10.

This chain connects TRBV6-5 to TRBJ1-2; no clear D. V lost 6 bases to trimming and J lost 8 bases, with 13 bases between them. Germline CDR1 is MNHEY and CDR2 is SVGAGI. The CDR3 totals 12 residues. In nucleotides, the CDR3 is TGTGCCAGCAGCCCGGGTCTTGGAGGCTACACCTTC. Its translation: CASSPGLGGYTF.

V gene TRBV7-9 combines with J gene TRBJ2-3, with D hard to call. V shed 5 bases and J shed 2 bases, with 14 bases lying between them. This CDR3 contains 15 residues. Germline V gene data show CDR1 as SEHNR and CDR2 as FQNEAQ (reference sequence). CDR3 bases: TGTGCCAGCAGCCCGGTTCCGTTGGTCACAGATACGCAGTATTTT. The encoded protein is CASSPVPLVTDTQYF.

V and J are TRBV5-1 and TRBJ1-4, with D perhaps TRBD1 (6 bases). The CDR3 length is 15 residues. Trimming shortened V by 0 bases and J by 3 bases, and 9 bases separated the two germline ends. The germline gives CDR1 SGHRS, CDR2 YFSETQ. The CDR3 sequence: CASSLVSGANEKLFF. The CDR3 DNA reads as TGCGCCAGCAGCTTGGTATCAGGGGCTAATGAAAAACTGTTTTTT.

The V call is TRBV6-5, the J call TRBJ2-7; D could derive from TRBD1 or TRBD2 (6 bases each). This CDR3 has 12 amino acids. V lost 8 bases and J 7 bases, leaving 15 bases between the germline ends. The germline V gene has CDR1 MNHEY and CDR2 SVGAGI. Here the CDR3 DNA reads TGTGCCAGCCGGAGGGGGGCGGGGGAGCAGTACTTC. Residues: CASRRGAGEQYF.

This clone was seen more than once but under ten times. In DNA form, the CDR3 reads TGTGCCAGCAGTGAAATCGTTCAGCCTACCTTC. This codes for CASSEIVQPTF. The rearrangement joins TRBV6-1 to TRBJ1-2; D is ambiguous. From germline, CDR1 is MNHNS and CDR2 SASEGT. V was cut by 2 bases and J by 14 bases, with 12 bases left in between. CDR3 length: 11 residues.

The rearrangement links TRBV27 to TRBJ1-1; 7 positions match TRBD1. The CDR3 is made up of 15 amino acids. The germline gives CDR1 MNHEY, CDR2 SMNVEV (reference sequence). With 3 bases clipped from V and 3 bases from J, the junction kept 7 bases outside the gene matches. The CDR3 loop reads CASSFQGGEDTEAFF. In DNA form, the CDR3 reads TGTGCCAGCAGTTTTCAGGGGGGTGAGGACACTGAAGCTTTCTTT.

The rearrangement uses TRBV30 and TRBJ2-1; the D gene could be TRBD1 or TRBD2 (5 bases each). The CDR3 has 14 amino acids. Germline V gives CDR1 GTSNPN, CDR2 SVGIG (reference sequence). Trimming removed 1 base at V and 6 bases at J, with 13 bases between. CDR3 DNA sequence: TGTGCCTGGAGTGCGCAGTCTGGGGGCAATGAGCAGTTCTTC. As protein: CAWSAQSGGNEQFF.

Here the CDR3 DNA reads TGTGCCAGCAGGAACGCGGGGGGGCCCTACAATGAGCAGTTCTTC. It translates to CASRNAGGPYNEQFF. The chain uses TRBV7-3 and TRBJ2-1; 9 bases align to TRBD2. Germline V CDR1 and CDR2: SGHTA, FQGTGA. Trimming took 6 bases from V and 2 from J; bases not matched to a gene: 5. The CDR3 has 15 amino acids.

This rearrangement joins TRBV20-1 to TRBJ1-2, with no clear D. The V gene's germline CDR1 is DFQATT and CDR2 SNEGSKA (reference sequence). This CDR3 has 11 residues. The V and J ends lost 7 bases and 8 bases respectively, with 14 bases between them. The CDR3 sequence: CSVFASGGYTF. The CDR3 region has the DNA TGCAGTGTATTCGCCTCGGGGGGCTACACCTTC.

The chain joins TRBV27 to TRBJ2-2, with 8 bases aligning to TRBD1. Trimming took 6 bases from V and 0 from J; bases not matched to a gene: 9. The germline V gene encodes CDR1 MNHEY and CDR2 SMNVEV (reference sequence). The CDR3 consists of 17 residues. The CDR3 DNA reads as TGTGCCAGCAGCGACCTGGGACAGGATACGAACACCGGGGAGCTGTTTTTT. Its protein is CASSDLGQDTNTGELFF.

The chain couples TRBV9 to TRBJ2-5; 9 nucleotides agree with TRBD1. V trimming: 2 bases; J trimming: 11 bases; junction bases outside the gene matches: 7. The germline V gene encodes CDR1 SGDLS and CDR2 YYNGEE. The length of the CDR3 is 13 residues. The CDR3 nucleotides read TGTGCCAGCAGCGTCGGGACAGGGACGGGGCAGTACTTC. It codes for CASSVGTGTGQYF.